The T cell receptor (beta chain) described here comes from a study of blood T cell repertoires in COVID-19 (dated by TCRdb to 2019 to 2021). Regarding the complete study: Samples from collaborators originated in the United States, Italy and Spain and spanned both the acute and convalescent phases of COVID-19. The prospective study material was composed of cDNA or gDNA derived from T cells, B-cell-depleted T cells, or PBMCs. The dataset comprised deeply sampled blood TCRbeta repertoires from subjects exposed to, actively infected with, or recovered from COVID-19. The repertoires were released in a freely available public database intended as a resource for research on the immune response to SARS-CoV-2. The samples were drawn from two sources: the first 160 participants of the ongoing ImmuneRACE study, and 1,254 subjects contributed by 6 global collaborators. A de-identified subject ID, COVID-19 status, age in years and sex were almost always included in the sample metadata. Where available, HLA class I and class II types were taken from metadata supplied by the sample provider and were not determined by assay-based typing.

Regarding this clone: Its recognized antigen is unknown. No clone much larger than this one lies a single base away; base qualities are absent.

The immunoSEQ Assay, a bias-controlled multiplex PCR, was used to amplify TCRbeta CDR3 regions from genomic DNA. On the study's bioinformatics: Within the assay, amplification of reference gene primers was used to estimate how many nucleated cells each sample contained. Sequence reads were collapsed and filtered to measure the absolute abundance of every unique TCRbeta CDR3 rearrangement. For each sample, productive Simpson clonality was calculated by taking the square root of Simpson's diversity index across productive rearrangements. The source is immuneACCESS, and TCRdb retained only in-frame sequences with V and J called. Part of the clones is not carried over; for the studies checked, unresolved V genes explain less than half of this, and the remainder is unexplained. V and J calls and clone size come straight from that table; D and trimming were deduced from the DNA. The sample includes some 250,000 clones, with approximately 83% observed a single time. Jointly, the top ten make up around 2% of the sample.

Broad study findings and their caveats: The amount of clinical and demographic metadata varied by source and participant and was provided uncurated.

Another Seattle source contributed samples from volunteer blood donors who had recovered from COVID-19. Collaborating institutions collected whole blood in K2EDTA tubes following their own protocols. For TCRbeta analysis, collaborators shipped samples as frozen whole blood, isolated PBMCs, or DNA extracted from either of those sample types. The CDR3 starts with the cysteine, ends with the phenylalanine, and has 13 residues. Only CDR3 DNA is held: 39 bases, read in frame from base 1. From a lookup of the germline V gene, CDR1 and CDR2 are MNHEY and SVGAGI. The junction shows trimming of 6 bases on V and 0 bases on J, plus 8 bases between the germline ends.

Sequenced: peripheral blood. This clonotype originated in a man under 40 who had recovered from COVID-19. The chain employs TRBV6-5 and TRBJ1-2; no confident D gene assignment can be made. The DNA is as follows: TGTGCCAGCAGCCTCACAGCTAACTATGGCTACACCTTC. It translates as CASSLTANYGYTF.